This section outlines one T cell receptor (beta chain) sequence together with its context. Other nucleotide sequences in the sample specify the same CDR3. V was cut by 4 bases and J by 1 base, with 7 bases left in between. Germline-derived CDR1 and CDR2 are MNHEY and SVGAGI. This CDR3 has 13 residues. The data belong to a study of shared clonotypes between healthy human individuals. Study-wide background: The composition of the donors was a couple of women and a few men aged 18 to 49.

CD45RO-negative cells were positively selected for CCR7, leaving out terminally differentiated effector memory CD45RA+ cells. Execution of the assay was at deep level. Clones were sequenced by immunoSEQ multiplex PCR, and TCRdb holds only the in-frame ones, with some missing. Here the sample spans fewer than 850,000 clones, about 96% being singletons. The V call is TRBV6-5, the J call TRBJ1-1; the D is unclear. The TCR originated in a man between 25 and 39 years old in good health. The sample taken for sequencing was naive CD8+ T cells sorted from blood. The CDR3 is CASSLEGNTEAFF. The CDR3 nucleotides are TGTGCCAGCAGTTTGGAGGGGAACACTGAAGCTTTCTTT.